Presented here are 5 T cell receptor beta chains from one specimen sequenced in a study of T cell repertoires and HLA-DP antigens. Assay: immunoSEQ multiplex PCR; the TCRdb copy retains only in-frame clones and omits some. The table records roughly 120,000 clones, almost 95% of them present only once. The antigens of these receptors remain unknown. Source material: CD4+ T cells from PBMCs. These receptors were obtained from a woman younger than 30 in good health and CMV-seronegative.

The chain joins TRBV5-1 to TRBJ2-5; D gene unclear. This CDR3 is 14 amino acids long. Germline V lookup: CDR1 SGHRS, CDR2 YFSETQ. V was cut by 4 bases and J by 5 bases, with 15 bases left in between. The CDR3 DNA reads TGCGCCAGCAGCCCCGGTAATGCCCGGGAGACCCAGTACTTC. Translating gives CASSPGNARETQYF.

This chain uses TRBV7-2 with TRBJ1-2; a possible D gene is TRBD1 (5 bases). Germline V gene lookup returns CDR1 SGHTA and CDR2 FQGNSA. Trimming stripped 2 bases from V and 5 bases from J, with 9 bases between. The CDR3 spans 13 residues. The CDR3 loop is CASSLIQDYGYTF. The CDR3, as DNA: TGTGCCAGCAGCTTAATACAGGATTATGGCTACACCTTC.

This chain joins TRBV6-6 and TRBJ2-4; D tentatively reads TRBD1 or TRBD2 (6 bases each). The length of the CDR3 is 11 residues. CDR1 and CDR2 (germline): MNHNY, SVGAGI (reference sequence). The germline V and J ends were trimmed by 11 bases and 9 bases, with 14 bases remaining between them. CDR3 sequence reads: CAAAQGGIQYF. CDR3 sequence (DNA): TGTGCCGCCGCACAGGGAGGCATTCAGTACTTC.

This chain uses TRBV28 with TRBJ1-2; D remains unclear. This CDR3 is built from 13 residues. Per germline, CDR1 MDHEN and CDR2 SYDVKM. V lost 2 bases and J 1 base, leaving 5 bases between the germline ends. Written as DNA, the CDR3 is TGTGCCAGCAGTTTACGAGATAACTATGGCTACACCTTC. This translates into CASSLRDNYGYTF.

The chain recombines TRBV5-3 with TRBJ2-5, with D perhaps being TRBD1 or TRBD2 (5 bases each). TRBV5-3 is given ORF status, its function remaining uncertain. V dropped 4 bases and J dropped 0 bases, with 19 bases sitting between them. There are 17 residues in the CDR3. In nucleotides, the CDR3 is TGTGCCAGAAGCGCCTTCCGATGGGTGGGGGACCAAGAGACCCAGTACTTC. This gives the protein CARSAFRWVGDQETQYF.